This T cell receptor (beta chain) was observed in a study of blood T cells in healthy people across ages (dated by TCRdb to the mid-2010s). The study in broad terms: Template switching captured roughly one uniquely barcoded TCR beta cDNA molecule per two T cells in model experiments. To avoid experimental bias, donors of different ages were randomly spread across the sequencing lanes. Four age groups were formed from the donors: young (average approximately 15 years), middle-aged (less than 40), aged (over 55) and long-lived (about 80). Using deep sequencing normalized with unique cDNA molecular identifiers, the study measured how TCR beta repertoire diversity changes with age. Using the same blood draw, the study looked at two additional independent replicas of 1 million unique cDNA reads for two donors, one aged 18 to 30 and the other aged 80 or older. Broader findings and caveats from the paper: Since profiling was done on bulk unsorted PBMCs, naive and antigen-experienced compartments could not be conclusively compared. Because the CMV infection status of the donors was unknown, age-related changes in expanded clonotypes may potentially have been confounded. Total diversity estimates from one million sequenced T cells were considered lower bounds and underestimates. A strong correlation was found between observed TCR beta diversity and the percentage of naive T cells measured by flow cytometry. The long-lived group showed more naive CD4+ T cells, fewer expanded clones and increased TCR diversity than the aged group, suggesting age selection. Observed TCR beta diversity per million T cells fell roughly linearly with age, and a significant reduction was already apparent by age around 44.

Systemically healthy Caucasian individuals from Russia, 35 to 40 in total and aged about 6 to 95 years, were included as donors. Roughly 10 milliliters of peripheral blood were drawn from each donor into EDTA-treated Vacutainer tubes. Ficoll-Paque density-gradient centrifugation was used to isolate PBMCs, with at least 6.5 million per sample. Total RNA was extracted from PBMCs with Trizol reagent, with at least 5.5 micrograms obtained per sample. For every donor, an aliquot of PBMCs went through flow cytometry to measure the percentages of naive CD45RAhigh/CD27high T cells. According to the germline V gene, CDR1 reads LGHNA and CDR2 reads YNFKEQ. Its CDR3 holds 15 amino acids, cysteine through phenylalanine. Of the read, only the CDR3 DNA is kept; its 45 bases are in frame from base 1. As concerns this clonotype: Its antigen target is currently unknown. No qualities accompany the bases; no much larger clone lies one base away.

The library was obtained by 5' RACE. Sequencing took place on an Illumina HiSeq 2500. The second PCR ran for roughly 7 to 12 cycles and used a J-beta primer mix along with a sample-barcoded 5' primer. Each TCR beta cDNA molecule received a unique molecular identifier from a template-switch 5' adaptor carrying 12 random nucleotides. Each sample yielded at least 2.5 million CDR3-containing paired-end reads. First-strand cDNA synthesis was performed from all RNA using the Mint cDNA synthesis kit, with priming by a TRBC-specific oligonucleotide. Following uracil-DNA glycosylase treatment, a first 18-cycle PCR with universal primers M1SS and BC2_uni_R was performed on all cDNA. In the authors' own workflow: For normalization, 1 million high-quality reads, each with a distinct molecular identifier, were randomly selected from each sample. Reads with shared molecular identifiers were discarded instead of being binned into consensus sequences. MiTCR, with a Q25 quality threshold and the strictest error-elimination algorithm, was used for CDR3 identification, clonotype clustering and error correction. Lower-bound total TCR beta diversity was estimated with a nonparametric unseen species model using Euler transformation. The public reads were reprocessed in TCRdb via fastp at Q25 and MiXCR, keeping in-frame beta chains. CDR3 protein duplicates are merged, each entry listing the most common genes and DNA. For this entry, the V and J calls and clone size follow TCRdb and not the study's own pipeline. A total of hundreds of thousands of distinct CDR3 sequences appear in this sample, 40% to 65% of them only once. The leading ten clones occupy 13% of the sample.

The receptor was isolated from a woman older than 75 in good health. The specimen sequenced was blood. The chain is assembled from TRBV4-2 and TRBJ2-4; the D segment could be TRBD1, given 5 matching bases. The DNA end is more similar to TRBJ2-7, so the J call may be wrong. CDR3 protein: CASSPAGMFDYEQYF. DNA sequence: TGTGCCAGCAGCCCGGCAGGGATGTTCGACTACGAGCAGTACTTC.